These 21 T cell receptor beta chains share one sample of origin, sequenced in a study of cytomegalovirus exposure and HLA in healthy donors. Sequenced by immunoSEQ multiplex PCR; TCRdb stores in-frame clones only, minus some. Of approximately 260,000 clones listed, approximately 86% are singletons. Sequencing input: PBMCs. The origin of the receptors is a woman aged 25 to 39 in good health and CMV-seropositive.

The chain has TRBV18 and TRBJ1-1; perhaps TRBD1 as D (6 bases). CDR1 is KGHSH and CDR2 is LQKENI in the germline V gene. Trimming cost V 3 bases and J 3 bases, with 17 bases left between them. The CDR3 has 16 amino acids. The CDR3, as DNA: TGTGCCAGCTCACCTACAGGGAGAATTGAGGACACTGAAGCTTTCTTT. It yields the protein CASSPTGRIEDTEAFF.

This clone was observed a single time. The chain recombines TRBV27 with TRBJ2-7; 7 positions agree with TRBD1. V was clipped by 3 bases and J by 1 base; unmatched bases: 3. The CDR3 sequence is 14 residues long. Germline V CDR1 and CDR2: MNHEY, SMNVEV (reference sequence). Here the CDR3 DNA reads TGTGCCAGCAGTTTCACGGGACAGTCCTACGAGCAGTACTTC. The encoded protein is CASSFTGQSYEQYF.

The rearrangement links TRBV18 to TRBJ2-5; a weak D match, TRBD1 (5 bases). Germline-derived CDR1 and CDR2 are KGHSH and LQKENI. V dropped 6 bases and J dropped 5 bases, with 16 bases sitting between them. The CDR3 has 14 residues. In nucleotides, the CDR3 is TGTGCCAGCTCTCTCCAGCAGGGCGCCGAGACCCAGTACTTC. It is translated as CASSLQQGAETQYF.

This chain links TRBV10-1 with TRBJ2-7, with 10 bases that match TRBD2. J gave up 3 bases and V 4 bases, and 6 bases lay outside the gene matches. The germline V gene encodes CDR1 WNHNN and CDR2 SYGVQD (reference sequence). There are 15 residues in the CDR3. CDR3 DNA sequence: TGCGCCAGCAGTGCCTTGTCTAGCGGGAGCTACGAGCAGTACTTC. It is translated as CASSALSSGSYEQYF.

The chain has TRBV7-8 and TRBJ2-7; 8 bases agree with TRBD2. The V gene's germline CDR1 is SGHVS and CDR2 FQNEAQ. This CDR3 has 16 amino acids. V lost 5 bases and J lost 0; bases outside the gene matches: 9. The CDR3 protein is CASSVDLLADSYEQYF. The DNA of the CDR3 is TGTGCCAGCAGCGTAGACCTACTAGCGGACTCCTACGAGCAGTACTTC.

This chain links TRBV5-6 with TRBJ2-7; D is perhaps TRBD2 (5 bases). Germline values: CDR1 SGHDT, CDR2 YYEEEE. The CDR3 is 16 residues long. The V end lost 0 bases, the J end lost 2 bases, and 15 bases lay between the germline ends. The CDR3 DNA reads TGTGCCAGCAGCTTGGCACCTAGCCTCCGGGCCTACGAGCAGTACTTC. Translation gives CASSLAPSLRAYEQYF.

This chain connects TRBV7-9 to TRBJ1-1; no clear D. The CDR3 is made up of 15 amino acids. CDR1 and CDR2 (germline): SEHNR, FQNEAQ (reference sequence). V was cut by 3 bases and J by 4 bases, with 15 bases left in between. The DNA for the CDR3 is TGTGCCAGCAGCTTTTGGGGAGGTATAGGCACTGAAGCTTTCTTT. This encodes CASSFWGGIGTEAFF.

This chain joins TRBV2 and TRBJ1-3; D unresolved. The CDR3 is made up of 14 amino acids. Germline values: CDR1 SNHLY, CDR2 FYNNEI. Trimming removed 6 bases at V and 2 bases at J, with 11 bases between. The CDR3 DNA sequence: TGTGCCAGCAGGTCCGCGGGTGCTGGAAACACCATATATTTT. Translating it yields CASRSAGAGNTIYF.

CDR3 in amino acids: CASTREGRDNEKLFF. Written as DNA, the CDR3 is TGTGCCAGCACCCGCGAAGGACGGGATAATGAAAAACTGTTTTTT. This chain uses TRBV11-3 with TRBJ1-4; D is unresolved. V lost 7 bases, J lost 4 bases, and 16 bases lay in between. CDR1 is SGHNT and CDR2 is YENEEA in the germline V gene. This CDR3 contains 15 residues.

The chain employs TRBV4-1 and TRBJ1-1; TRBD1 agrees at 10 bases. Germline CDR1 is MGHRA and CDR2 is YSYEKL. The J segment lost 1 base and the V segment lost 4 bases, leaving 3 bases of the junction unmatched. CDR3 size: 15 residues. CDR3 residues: CASSLRDRGNTEAFF. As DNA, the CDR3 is TGCGCCAGCAGCCTCCGGGACAGGGGGAACACTGAAGCTTTCTTT.

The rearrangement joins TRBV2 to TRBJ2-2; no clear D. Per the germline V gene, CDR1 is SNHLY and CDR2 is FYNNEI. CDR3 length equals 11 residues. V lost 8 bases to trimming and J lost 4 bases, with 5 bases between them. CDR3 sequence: CASDITGELFF. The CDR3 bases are TGTGCCAGCGACATCACCGGGGAGCTGTTTTTT.

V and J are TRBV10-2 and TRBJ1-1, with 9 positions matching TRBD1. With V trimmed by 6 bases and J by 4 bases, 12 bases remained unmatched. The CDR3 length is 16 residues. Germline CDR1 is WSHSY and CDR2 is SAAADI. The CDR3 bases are TGCGCCAGCAGAGATCCAACCGGGACAGGGTCCACTGAAGCTTTCTTT. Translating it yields CASRDPTGTGSTEAFF.

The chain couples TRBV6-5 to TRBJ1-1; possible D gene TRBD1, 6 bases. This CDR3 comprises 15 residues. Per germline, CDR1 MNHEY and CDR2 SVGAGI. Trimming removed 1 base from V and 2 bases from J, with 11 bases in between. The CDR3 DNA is TGTGCCAGCAGTTACTTCCAGGGGTATAACACTGAAGCTTTCTTT. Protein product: CASSYFQGYNTEAFF.

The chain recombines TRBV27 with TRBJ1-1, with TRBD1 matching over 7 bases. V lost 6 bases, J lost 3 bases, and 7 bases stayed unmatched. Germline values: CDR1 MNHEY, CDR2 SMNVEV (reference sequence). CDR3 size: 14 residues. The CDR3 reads CASSPGTAYTEAFF. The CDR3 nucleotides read TGTGCCAGCAGCCCCGGGACAGCTTACACTGAAGCTTTCTTT.

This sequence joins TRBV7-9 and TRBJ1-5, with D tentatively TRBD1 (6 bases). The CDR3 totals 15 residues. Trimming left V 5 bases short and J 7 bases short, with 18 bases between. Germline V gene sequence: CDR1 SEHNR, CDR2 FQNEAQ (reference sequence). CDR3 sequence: CASSPGVGSVQPQHF. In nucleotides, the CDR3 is TGTGCCAGCAGCCCAGGGGTCGGGTCGGTACAGCCCCAGCATTTT.

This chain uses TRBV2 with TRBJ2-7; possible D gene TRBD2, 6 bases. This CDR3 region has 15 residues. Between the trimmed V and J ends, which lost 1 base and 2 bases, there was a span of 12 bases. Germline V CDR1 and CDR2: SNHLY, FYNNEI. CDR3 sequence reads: CASSEGGTAPYEQYF. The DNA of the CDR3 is TGTGCCAGCAGTGAAGGCGGGACGGCTCCCTACGAGCAGTACTTC.

This CDR3 reads CASSTWGEKNTEAFF. For the CDR3, the DNA is TGTGCCAGCAGCACCTGGGGGGAGAAGAACACTGAAGCTTTCTTT. The V call is TRBV9, the J call TRBJ1-1, with D perhaps TRBD1 (5 bases). Trimming took off 4 bases at V and 1 base at J, with 14 bases between the two ends. Germline lookup yields CDR1 SGDLS and CDR2 YYNGEE. The CDR3 loop spans 15 amino acids.

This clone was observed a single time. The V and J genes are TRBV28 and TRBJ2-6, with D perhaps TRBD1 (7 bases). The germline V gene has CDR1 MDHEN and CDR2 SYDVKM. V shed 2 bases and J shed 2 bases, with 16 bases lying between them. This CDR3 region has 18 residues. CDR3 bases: TGTGCCAGCAGTTTACTCCAGGGGGGCCCCGCTGGGGCCAACGTCCTGACTTTC. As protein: CASSLLQGGPAGANVLTF. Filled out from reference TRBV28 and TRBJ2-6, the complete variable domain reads DVKVTQSSRYLVKRTGEKVFLECVQDMDHENMFWYRQDPGLGLRLIYFSYDVKMKEKGDIPEGYSVSREKKERFSLILESASTNQTSMYLCASSLLQGGPAGANVLTFGAGSRLTVL.

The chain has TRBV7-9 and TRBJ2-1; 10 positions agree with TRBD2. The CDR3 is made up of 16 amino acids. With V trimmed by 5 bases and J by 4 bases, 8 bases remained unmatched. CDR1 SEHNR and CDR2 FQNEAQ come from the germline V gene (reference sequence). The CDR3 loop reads CASSTRTSGNYNEQFF. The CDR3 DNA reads TGTGCCAGCAGCACGCGGACTAGCGGAAATTACAATGAGCAGTTCTTC.

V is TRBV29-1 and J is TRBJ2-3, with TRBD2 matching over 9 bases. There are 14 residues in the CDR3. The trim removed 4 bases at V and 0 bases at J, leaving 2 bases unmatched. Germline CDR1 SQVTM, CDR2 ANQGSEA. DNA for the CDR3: TGCAGCGTTGCTAGCGGGGCTAGCACAGATACGCAGTATTTT. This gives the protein CSVASGASTDTQYF.

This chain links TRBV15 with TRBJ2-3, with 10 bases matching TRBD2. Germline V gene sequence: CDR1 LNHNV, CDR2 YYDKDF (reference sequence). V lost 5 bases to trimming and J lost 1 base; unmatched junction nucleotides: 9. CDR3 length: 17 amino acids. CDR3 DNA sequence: TGTGCCACCAGCTCTTACACCGGGACTAGCGGCACAGATACGCAGTATTTT. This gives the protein CATSSYTGTSGTDTQYF.